These 20 T cell receptor beta chains were sequenced from one sample in a study of human T cells and chemical hapten exposure. TCRdb re-called the RACE reads with MiXCR, one entry per CDR3 protein. Here the sample spans more than 90,000 distinct CDR3 sequences, 9.5% to 12% being singletons. Time point denoted: patch test 2, 6 weeks after DPC sensitization. Treatment of the sample: therapeutic diphenylcyclopropenone sensitization with weekly scalp DPC. This sample comprised whole blood, obtained in connection with sensitization to the hapten diphenylcyclopropenone (DPC). These TCRs come from a woman in her thirties or forties with alopecia areata. Some clones in this sample may be carry-over from other donors' samples.

The chain carries TRBV30 and TRBJ1-2, with D perhaps TRBD1 (6 bases). The CDR3 length is 14 residues. V was pared by 2 bases and J by 8 bases, with 18 bases between. CDR1 GTSNPN and CDR2 SVGIG come from the germline V gene (reference sequence). CDR3 residues: CAWSTQNRASGYTF. The CDR3 bases are TGTGCCTGGAGTACCCAAAACAGGGCGAGCGGCTACACCTTC.

This clonotype was seen a handful of times. V is TRBV5-6 and J is TRBJ1-1; D not resolved. The CDR3 is 15 amino acids. In germline, CDR1 is SGHDT, CDR2 YYEEEE. V was trimmed by 0 bases and J by 0 bases, leaving 9 bases between them. The CDR3 DNA sequence: TGTGCCAGCAGCTTGGTGGACGGAATGAACACTGAAGCTTTCTTT. It translates to CASSLVDGMNTEAFF.

This clonotype came up a few times. This chain connects TRBV20-1 to TRBJ2-2; TRBD1 or TRBD2 may be the D gene (5 bases each). Germline CDR1 is DFQATT and CDR2 is SNEGSKA (reference sequence). V was trimmed by 2 bases and J by 5 bases, leaving 15 bases between them. The CDR3 has 15 amino acids. This chain's CDR3 is CSARPRGPITGELFF. Written as DNA, the CDR3 is TGCAGTGCTAGACCCCGGGGCCCCATAACCGGGGAGCTGTTTTTT.

This clonotype has at least ten counts. The CDR3: CASSPMDRGRSPLHF. The CDR3 DNA is TGTGCCAGCAGCCCCATGGACAGGGGCCGCTCACCCCTCCACTTT. The chain recombines TRBV3-1 with TRBJ1-6; 9 bases line up with TRBD1. The V and J ends lost 4 bases and 10 bases, in that order; junction bases with no gene match: 8. The CDR3 has 15 amino acids. Germline values: CDR1 LGHDT, CDR2 YNNKEL (reference sequence).

This clonotype was observed a handful of times. The chain combines TRBV27 with TRBJ2-7; 9 bases align to TRBD1. Germline V gene sequence: CDR1 MNHEY, CDR2 SMNVEV (reference sequence). Trimming cost V 5 bases and J 5 bases; bases outside gene matches: 4. The CDR3 is 13 amino acids. The DNA of the CDR3 is TGTGCCAGCAGTACCGACAGGGGGAACGAGCAGTACTTC. It yields the protein CASSTDRGNEQYF.

The CDR3 DNA follows: TGTGCCAGCAGCAAGCTCTGGACCCTGTACGAGCAGTACTTC. It is translated as CASSKLWTLYEQYF. The chain joins TRBV21-1 to TRBJ2-7; TRBD1 is taken as the D call from the table, unchecked against the DNA. TRBV21-1 has pseudogene status. This CDR3 has 14 amino acids.

In this sample, this clonotype turned up many times. The rearrangement links TRBV7-8 to TRBJ2-1; D is uncertain. Germline V gene lookup returns CDR1 SGHVS and CDR2 FQNEAQ. V was clipped by 3 bases and J by 6 bases, with 21 bases between them. This CDR3 region has 17 residues. The CDR3 DNA is TGTGCCAGCAGCTTGCGACCCGAGACCCCCCCCGGCAATGAGCAGTTCTTC. It specifies CASSLRPETPPGNEQFF. The full variable domain, completed using reference TRBV7-8 and TRBJ2-1, is GAGVSQSPRYKVAKRGQDVALRCDPISGHVSLFWYQQALGQGPEFLTYFQNEAQLDKSGLPSDRFFAERPEGSVSTLKIQRTQQEDSAVYLCASSLRPETPPGNEQFFGPGTRLTVL.

This clonotype has ten or more counts. V gene TRBV25-1 combines with J gene TRBJ1-1; D ambiguous. Germline V gene sequence: CDR1 MGHDK, CDR2 SYGVNS. V was pared by 5 bases and J by 6 bases, with 16 bases between. The CDR3 spans 14 residues. The DNA for the CDR3 is TGTGCCAGCAGTAAATGGGAGGGTTGGTCTGAAGCTTTCTTT. Protein: CASSKWEGWSEAFF.

V and J are TRBV27 and TRBJ1-4; tentative D call: TRBD1 (5 bases). The CDR3 totals 13 residues. V lost 5 bases and J 4 bases, leaving 8 bases between the germline ends. Germline CDR1 reads MNHEY; CDR2 reads SMNVEV (reference sequence). CDR3 DNA sequence: TGTGCCAGCAGTCGAGGGGATAATGAAAAACTGTTTTTT. This translates into CASSRGDNEKLFF. Variable domain in full (rest from reference TRBV27 and TRBJ1-4): EAQVTQNPRYLITVTGKKLTVTCSQNMNHEYMSWYRQDPGLGLRQIYYSMNVEVTDKGDVPEGYKVSRKEKRNFPLILESPSPNQTSLYFCASSRGDNEKLFFGSGTQLSVL.

This clonotype was found many times. The chain combines TRBV27 with TRBJ1-5, with D possibly matching TRBD1 (5 bases). The CDR3 is made up of 15 amino acids. V lost 0 bases and J lost 9, with 15 bases in between. Germline CDR1 is MNHEY and CDR2 is SMNVEV (reference sequence). The CDR3: CASSLSSGAGGPQHF. In DNA, the CDR3 is TGTGCCAGCAGTTTATCATCCGGGGCGGGCGGGCCCCAGCATTTT.

Of note for this clonotype: A much larger clone lies a single base off, so this may be a read error. The chain is built from TRBV7-9 and TRBJ2-1; D gene uncertain. CDR1 and CDR2 from the germline V gene are SEHNR and FQNEAQ (reference sequence). The CDR3 spans 15 residues. DNA of the CDR3: TGTGTCAGCAGCTTAGCAGGCAGGATATACAATGAGCAGTTCTTC. This codes for CVSSLAGRIYNEQFF.

This clonotype has just a few counts. J is TRBJ2-7 and V is TRBV29-1, with 11 bases aligning to TRBD1. The CDR3 runs to 13 residues. Trimming took 5 bases from V and 2 from J; bases not matched to a gene: 2. Looked up from germline, CDR1 is SQVTM and CDR2 is ANQGSEA. The CDR3 loop reads CSVTGQGAYEQYF. The CDR3 DNA sequence: TGCAGCGTTACGGGACAGGGGGCCTACGAGCAGTACTTC.

This clonotype came up a few times. The V gene is TRBV7-8, the J gene TRBJ2-5; 7 bases are a match to TRBD2. The V segment lost 6 bases and the J segment 3 bases; nucleotides outside the gene matches: 13. This CDR3 is 16 amino acids long. Germline V gene data show CDR1 as SGHVS and CDR2 as FQNEAQ. This CDR3 reads CASSPGGAGIEETQYF. Written as DNA, the CDR3 is TGTGCCAGCAGTCCCGGGGGAGCGGGGATCGAAGAGACCCAGTACTTC.

In its sample, this clonotype was seen many times. J is TRBJ2-7 and V is TRBV12-3 or TRBV12-4; TRBD2 agrees at 8 bases. V trimming: 7 bases; J trimming: 5 bases; junction bases outside the gene matches: 10. The CDR3 runs 14 residues. The CDR3 protein is CASTLSGSRDEQYF. The CDR3 region has the DNA TGTGCCAGCACCCTGAGCGGGAGTCGCGACGAGCAGTACTTC.

There are a few counts of this clonotype. This chain links TRBV29-1 with TRBJ1-1; unclear D gene. CDR1 is SQVTM and CDR2 is ANQGSEA in the germline V gene. This CDR3 spans 12 amino acids. V lost 5 bases to trimming and J lost 3 bases, with 10 bases between them. The CDR3 protein is CSVSRGDTEAFF. The CDR3 DNA sequence: TGCAGCGTTTCCCGCGGGGACACTGAAGCTTTCTTT.

In this sample, this clonotype turned up a few times. The gene calls are TRBV6-1 and TRBJ1-4; the D gene is possibly TRBD1 (5 bases). V lost 3 bases to trimming and J lost 6 bases, with 8 bases between them. Germline V CDR1 and CDR2: MNHNS, SASEGT. The CDR3 spans 13 residues. The CDR3 is CASSDGGDEKLFF. In DNA form, the CDR3 reads TGTGCCAGCAGTGACGGGGGGGATGAAAAACTGTTTTTT.

This chain connects TRBV2 to TRBJ2-1; D assignment may be TRBD1 or TRBD2 (7 bases each). This CDR3 has 12 amino acids. CDR1 is SNHLY, CDR2 FYNNEI, per germline. Trimming took 8 bases from V and 7 from J, leaving 12 bases between them. CDR3 region: CASLQGGNEQFF. The CDR3, as DNA: TGTGCCAGCCTCCAGGGGGGGAATGAGCAGTTCTTC.

In this sample, this clonotype turned up a few times. In DNA form, the CDR3 reads TGTGCCAGCAGGGGTTACGGACTAGCCTCTGAGACCCAGTACTTC. This translates into CASRGYGLASETQYF. The chain combines TRBV6-5 with TRBJ2-5; 8 bases are a match to TRBD2. With V trimmed by 6 bases and J by 5 bases, 11 bases remained unmatched. This CDR3 is 15 amino acids long. Germline CDR1 is MNHEY and CDR2 is SVGAGI.

The sample holds a few counts of this clonotype. The gene calls are TRBV7-9 and TRBJ1-2, with TRBD1 identical over 8 bases. V trimming: 2 bases; J trimming: 1 base; junction bases outside the gene matches: 6. This CDR3 has 16 amino acids. The germline CDR1 and CDR2 sequences are SEHNR and FQNEAQ (reference sequence). The CDR3: CASSLTGTGINYGYTF. Written as DNA, the CDR3 is TGTGCCAGCAGCTTAACAGGGACAGGTATTAACTATGGCTACACCTTC.

The rearrangement uses TRBV28 and TRBJ1-4, with 8 nucleotides matching TRBD1. This CDR3 comprises 16 residues. The germline gives CDR1 MDHEN, CDR2 SYDVKM. V dropped 5 bases and J dropped 4; count of bases not matched to a gene: 9. CDR3 nucleotides: TGTGCCAGCAGTGGCCGGGACAGGAAGATTAATGAAAAACTGTTTTTT. Amino acids: CASSGRDRKINEKLFF.